This TCR beta chain was observed in a study of T cell responses to AZD1222 COVID-19 vaccine. Study results and caveats: Breadth and depth of Spike-specific TCRs rose after two AZD1222 doses.

Concerning this clone itself: Its specificity is not known.

Sequencing was performed with immunoSEQ multiplex PCR; in TCRdb, only in-frame clones are kept and a portion is missing. The repertoire consists of about 60,000 clones, with around 88% occurring once and the leading ten covering over 15%. The CDR3 contains 14 residues. Trimming left V 6 bases short and J 8 bases short, with 14 bases between. Germline V lookup: CDR1 MDHEN, CDR2 SYDVKM. The specimen was peripheral blood, collected on day 0 of AZD1222 vaccination. The receptor comes from an adult in good health. The chain combines TRBV28 with TRBJ1-6; D ambiguous. CDR3 DNA: TGTGCCAGCAGGTTAACGATACAGTATTCACCCCTCCACTTT. This gives the protein CASRLTIQYSPLHF.